This TCR beta chain was sequenced for a study of cytomegalovirus exposure and HLA in healthy donors. Regarding the study as a whole: Reported results showed that the classifier diagnosed cytomegalovirus status with high specificity and sensitivity. Indistinguishable V segments, including TRBV6-2 and TRBV6-3, were excluded.

Remarks on this clone: The antigen remains undetermined.

PCR primers comprised 60 Vbeta and 13 Jbeta primers. The repertoire was sequenced with immunoSEQ multiplex PCR; TCRdb's copy has only in-frame clones and lacks some. The repertoire holds around 99,000 clones, with 70% to 80% as singletons. CDR3 length: 13 amino acids. CDR1 is SGHNT, CDR2 YYREEE, per germline (reference sequence). V lost 6 bases and J 4 bases, leaving 13 bases between the germline ends. Sequencing was performed on PBMCs. The source is a man in his forties in good health and CMV-seronegative. The V call is TRBV5-4, the J call TRBJ2-5; perhaps TRBD2 as D (7 bases). The CDR3 spells CASTEGGVETQYF. The CDR3 DNA is TGTGCCAGCACCGAAGGGGGGGTAGAGACCCAGTACTTC.